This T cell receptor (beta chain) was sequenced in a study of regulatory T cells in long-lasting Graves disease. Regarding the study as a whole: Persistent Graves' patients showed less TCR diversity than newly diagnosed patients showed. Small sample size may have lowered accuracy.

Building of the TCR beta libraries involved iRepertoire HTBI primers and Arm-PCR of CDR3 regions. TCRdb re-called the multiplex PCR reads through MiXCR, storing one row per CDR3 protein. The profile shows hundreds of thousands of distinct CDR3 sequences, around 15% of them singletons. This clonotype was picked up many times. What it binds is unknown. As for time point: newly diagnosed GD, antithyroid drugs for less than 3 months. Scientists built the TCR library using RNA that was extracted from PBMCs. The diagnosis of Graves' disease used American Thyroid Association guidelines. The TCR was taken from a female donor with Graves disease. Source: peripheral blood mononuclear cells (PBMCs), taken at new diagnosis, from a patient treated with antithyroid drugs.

The CDR3 spells CASSFDRNTGELFF. The CDR3 DNA sequence: TGCGCCAGCAGCTTCGACAGGAACACCGGGGAGCTGTTTTTT. The rearrangement joins TRBV5-1 to TRBJ2-2, with D maybe TRBD1 (5 bases). This CDR3 has 14 residues. The germline gives CDR1 SGHRS, CDR2 YFSETQ. Trimming pared 2 bases from V and 1 base from J, leaving 6 bases between.